These 23 T cell receptor beta chains came from one sample sequenced in a study of T-cell reconstitution after alpha-beta-depleted transplantation in children. It was with unique molecular identifiers that the TCRbeta library was prepared. TCRdb reprocessed the PCR reads with MiXCR, giving one entry per CDR3 protein. The sample consists of hundreds of thousands of distinct CDR3 sequences, 16% of them appearing once. The sample was PBMCs from the stem cell graft donor, taken from the stem cell graft. These receptor sequences come from a human donor who donated a stem cell graft to a child with acute myeloid leukemia.

V and J are TRBV7-2 and TRBJ1-1; 7 bases fit TRBD1. The CDR3 extends over 14 amino acids. Germline V gives CDR1 SGHTA, CDR2 FQGNSA. The ends lost 3 bases at V and 5 bases at J; junction bases unmatched: 6. The CDR3 region has the DNA TGTGCCAGCAGCTTCTCCAGGGGGAGAACTGAAGCTTTCTTT. It specifies CASSFSRGRTEAFF.

This clonotype was counted a few times. The chain recombines TRBV6-2 or TRBV6-3 with TRBJ2-3; 9 nucleotides agree with TRBD2. J was trimmed by 4 bases and V by 5 bases; bases with no gene match: 13. The CDR3 loop spans 17 amino acids. Germline V lookup: CDR1 MNHEY, CDR2 SVGEGT. CDR3 DNA: TGTGCCAGCAGTACCCTCCATGCGGGGGGGCCTTCAGATACGCAGTATTTT. Its translation is CASSTLHAGGPSDTQYF.

The V and J genes are TRBV12-3 or TRBV12-4 and TRBJ2-3; 10 nucleotides align to TRBD2. V lost 3 bases, J lost 0 bases, and 6 bases stayed unmatched. This CDR3 region has 17 residues. The CDR3 DNA sequence: TGTGCCAGCAGTTTCCTAGCGGGGGCCTATAGCACAGATACGCAGTATTTT. It is translated as CASSFLAGAYSTDTQYF.

This clonotype occurred a few times. An end of the junction does not agree with germline; a read error may underlie this. J is TRBJ1-1 and V is TRBV20-1; perhaps TRBD1 as D (5 bases). Germline CDR1 is DFQATT and CDR2 is SNEGSKA (reference sequence). CDR3 length: 13 residues. Written as DNA, the CDR3 is TGCAGTCCTAGCTCAGGGATAGACACTGAAGCTTTCTTT. Translation: CSPSSGIDTEAFF.

This clonotype came up many times. V is TRBV15 and J is TRBJ2-5; maybe TRBD1 (5 bases). This CDR3 contains 13 residues. Germline values: CDR1 LNHNV, CDR2 YYDKDF (reference sequence). V lost 1 base, J lost 5 bases, and 8 bases lay in between. The CDR3: CATSRAGSETQYF. DNA of the CDR3: TGTGCCACCAGCAGAGCAGGGTCCGAGACCCAGTACTTC.

This clonotype was recorded at least ten times. J is TRBJ2-5 and V is TRBV20-1; D is unclear. Per germline, CDR1 DFQATT and CDR2 SNEGSKA (reference sequence). V was clipped by 2 bases and J by 3 bases, with 7 bases between them. The CDR3 consists of 12 residues. The CDR3 bases are TGCAGTGCTAGATTCGGTGAAGAGACCCAGTACTTC. Amino acid sequence: CSARFGEETQYF.

In this sample, this clonotype turned up many times. DNA of the CDR3: TGCAGTGCCGGGGGGACAGGAGGAGACACAGATACGCAGTATTTT. This sequence encodes CSAGGTGGDTDTQYF. The rearrangement joins TRBV20-1 to TRBJ2-3; a possible D gene is TRBD1 (8 bases). Trimming took 6 bases from V and 2 from J, leaving 18 bases between them. This CDR3 has 15 amino acids. Germline V lookup: CDR1 DFQATT, CDR2 SNEGSKA (reference sequence).

The table lists this clonotype with many counts. The chain links TRBV20-1 to TRBJ1-5; the D is unclear. CDR3 size: 15 residues. V was cut by 5 bases and J by 3 bases, with 17 bases left in between. CDR1 DFQATT and CDR2 SNEGSKA come from the germline V gene (reference sequence). The CDR3, as DNA: TGCAGTGCTCACGCAGACGGGCGGGACAATCAGCCCCAGCATTTT. Translated, it gives CSAHADGRDNQPQHF.

The chain uses TRBV7-3 and TRBJ2-7; possibly TRBD2 for D (6 bases). This CDR3 has 13 amino acids. Trimming shortened V by 5 bases and J by 7 bases, and 15 bases separated the two germline ends. In germline, CDR1 is SGHTA, CDR2 FQGTGA. The CDR3 spells CASSATPGREQYF. The CDR3 DNA follows: TGTGCCAGCAGCGCAACACCGGGGAGGGAGCAGTACTTC. Full variable domain (remainder filled in from reference TRBV7-3 and TRBJ2-7): GAGVSQTPSNKVTEKGKYVELRCDPISGHTALYWYRQSLGQGPEFLIYFQGTGAADDSGLPNDRFFAVRPEGSVSTLKIQRTERGDSAVYLCASSATPGREQYFGPGTRLTVT.

This clonotype has at least ten counts. The chain couples TRBV20-1 to TRBJ2-7; TRBD1 aligns across 8 bases. CDR3 length: 13 amino acids. V was clipped by 6 bases and J by 4 bases; unmatched bases: 8. Germline V CDR1 and CDR2: DFQATT, SNEGSKA (reference sequence). The CDR3 DNA follows: TGCAGTGCCAGGCCCCAGGGGGCTTACGAGCAGTACGTC. This codes for CSARPQGAYEQYV.

The chain's CDR3 is CSARDQLAGGLGSYNEQFF. Here the CDR3 DNA reads TGCAGTGCTAGAGATCAACTAGCGGGGGGGCTTGGTTCCTACAATGAGCAGTTCTTC. The J gene is TRBJ2-1, the V gene TRBV20-1; TRBD2 agrees at 13 bases. The length of the CDR3 is 19 residues. Germline-derived CDR1 and CDR2 are DFQATT and SNEGSKA (reference sequence). The ends lost 0 bases at V and 1 base at J; junction bases unmatched: 9.

Many counts were recorded for this clonotype. The chain joins TRBV20-1 to TRBJ2-5, with D perhaps matching TRBD2 (7 bases). CDR3 length equals 13 residues. CDR1 and CDR2 from the germline V gene are DFQATT and SNEGSKA (reference sequence). V shed 5 bases and J shed 3 bases, with 13 bases lying between them. Written as DNA, the CDR3 is TGCAGTGCTCTCACGGGGGGCGAAGAGACCCAGTACTTC. Encoded protein: CSALTGGEETQYF.

At least ten counts were recorded for this clonotype. The chain joins TRBV10-2 to TRBJ2-1; D is perhaps TRBD2 (5 bases). Trimming took off 4 bases at V and 6 bases at J, with 13 bases between the two ends. Germline V gene sequence: CDR1 WSHSY, CDR2 SAAADI. The CDR3 length is 14 residues. The CDR3 coding sequence is TGCGCCAGCAGTGTTGGGCTAGCCGGCAATGAGCAGTTCTTC. As protein: CASSVGLAGNEQFF.

Ten or more counts support this clonotype. The chain employs TRBV27 and TRBJ2-1, with D unclear. Germline V gene data show CDR1 as MNHEY and CDR2 as SMNVEV (reference sequence). The CDR3 spans 15 residues. Trimming took off 3 bases at V and 4 bases at J, with 13 bases between the two ends. The CDR3 nucleotides are TGTGCCAGCAGTTTGTCGGAACAGTCGTACAATGAGCAGTTCTTC. Translating it yields CASSLSEQSYNEQFF.

V gene TRBV6-1 combines with J gene TRBJ1-2, with D possibly matching TRBD1 (5 bases). The V gene lost 1 base and the J gene lost 5 bases, with 20 bases spanning the gap. CDR3 length equals 17 residues. Germline assignment: CDR1 MNHNS and CDR2 SASEGT. The CDR3 DNA is TGTGCCAGCAGTGAAGGTCTGGCTACAGGCCTAAAATATGGCTACACCTTC. This sequence encodes CASSEGLATGLKYGYTF.

The chain employs TRBV4-3 and TRBJ1-2, with D possibly being TRBD1 (5 bases). This CDR3 comprises 16 residues. Trimming pared 4 bases from V and 0 bases from J, leaving 15 bases between. CDR1 and CDR2 from the germline V gene are LGHNA and YSLEER. The CDR3 region is CASSLSRQGSNYGYTF. CDR3 DNA sequence: TGCGCCAGCAGCCTATCACGGCAGGGCTCTAACTATGGCTACACCTTC.

Only one count was recorded for this clonotype. J is TRBJ1-5 and V is TRBV10-3; 10 nucleotides match TRBD1. Germline V gene lookup returns CDR1 ENHRY and CDR2 SYGVKD. With 6 bases clipped from V and 3 bases from J, the junction kept 11 bases outside the gene matches. The CDR3 runs 17 residues. In DNA, the CDR3 is TGTGCCATCAGCCCATCCCGGGGACAGGGGAACAATCAGCCCCAGCATTTT. Protein product: CAISPSRGQGNNQPQHF.

The V and J genes are TRBV15 and TRBJ2-7, with TRBD2 matching over 10 bases. J was trimmed by 7 bases and V by 5 bases; bases with no gene match: 8. The CDR3 runs 14 residues. Germline CDR1 and CDR2: LNHNV and YYDKDF (reference sequence). This CDR3 reads CATSPGLASREQYF. As DNA, the CDR3 is TGTGCCACCAGCCCGGGACTAGCGAGCCGGGAGCAGTACTTC. Full variable domain (remainder filled in from reference TRBV15 and TRBJ2-7): DAMVIQNPRYQVTQFGKPVTLSCSQTLNHNVMYWYQQKSSQAPKLLFHYYDKDFNNEADTPDNFQSRRPNTSFCFLDIRSPGLGDTAMYLCATSPGLASREQYFGPGTRLTVT.

This clonotype showed up many times. The chain carries TRBV20-1 and TRBJ2-5; D gene ambiguous. The CDR3 sequence is 12 residues long. With 4 bases removed from V and 10 bases from J, the gap between germline ends came to 16 bases. Germline CDR1 is DFQATT and CDR2 is SNEGSKA (reference sequence). The CDR3 loop is CSAKGNDWDQYF. The CDR3 DNA is TGCAGTGCTAAGGGCAACGACTGGGACCAGTACTTC.

There are many counts of this clonotype. The chain recombines TRBV12-3 or TRBV12-4 with TRBJ2-2, with unresolved D. There are 14 residues in the CDR3. V lost 0 bases and J lost 6, with 8 bases in between. CDR3 residues: CASSLAVGAGELFF. The CDR3 DNA follows: TGTGCCAGCAGTTTAGCTGTGGGTGCCGGGGAGCTGTTTTTT.

Only a few counts were recorded for this clonotype. The chain carries TRBV7-9 and TRBJ2-1; 7 positions match TRBD2. J gave up 6 bases and V 0 bases, and 5 bases lay outside the gene matches. Germline loops: CDR1 SEHNR, CDR2 FQNEAQ (reference sequence). This CDR3 contains 15 residues. CDR3 sequence reads: CASSLAQAGRNEQFF. DNA for the CDR3: TGTGCCAGCAGCTTAGCCCAAGCGGGGCGCAATGAGCAGTTCTTC.

The chain is built from TRBV20-1 and TRBJ1-1, with D perhaps matching TRBD1 (6 bases). Germline CDR1 is DFQATT and CDR2 is SNEGSKA (reference sequence). Between the trimmed V and J ends, which lost 3 bases and 1 base, there was a span of 12 bases. There are 14 residues in the CDR3. For the CDR3, the DNA is TGCAGTGCTAGGGGGGGGGCTACGAACACTGAAGCTTTCTTT. It specifies CSARGGATNTEAFF.

This clonotype was seen many times. The rearrangement links TRBV20-1 to TRBJ1-4; 12 nucleotides line up with TRBD1. The CDR3 has 12 residues. Germline values: CDR1 DFQATT, CDR2 SNEGSKA (reference sequence). The CDR3 region has the DNA TGCAGCGCCGGGACAGGGGGCGAAAAACTGTTTTTT. This encodes CSAGTGGEKLFF.